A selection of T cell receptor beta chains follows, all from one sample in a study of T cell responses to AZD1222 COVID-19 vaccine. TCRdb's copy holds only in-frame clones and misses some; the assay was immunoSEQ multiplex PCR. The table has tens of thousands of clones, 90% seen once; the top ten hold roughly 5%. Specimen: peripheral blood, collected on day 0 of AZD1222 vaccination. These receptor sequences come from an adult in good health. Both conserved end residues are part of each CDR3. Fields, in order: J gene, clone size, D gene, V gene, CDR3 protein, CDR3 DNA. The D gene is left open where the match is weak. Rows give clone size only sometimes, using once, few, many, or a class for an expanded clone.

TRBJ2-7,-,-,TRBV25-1,CASSITGTYEQYF,TGTGCCAGCAGTATAACAGGGACCTACGAGCAGTACTTC
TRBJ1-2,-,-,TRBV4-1,CASSQDEGNYGYTF,TGCGCCAGCAGCCAAGACGAAGGGAACTATGGCTACACCTTC
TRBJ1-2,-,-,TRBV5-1,CASSPGEVGGYTF,TGCGCCAGCAGCCCCGGGGAGGTTGGTGGCTACACCTTC
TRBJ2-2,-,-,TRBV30,CAWSKTVNTGELFF,TGTGCCTGGAGTAAGACAGTGAACACCGGGGAGCTGTTTTTT
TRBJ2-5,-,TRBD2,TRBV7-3,CASSPGLAGETQYF,TGTGCCAGCAGCCCTGGACTAGCGGGGGAGACCCAGTACTTC
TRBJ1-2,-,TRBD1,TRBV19,CASSEQGSRGYTF,TGTGCCAGTAGCGAACAGGGGTCGCGTGGCTACACCTTC
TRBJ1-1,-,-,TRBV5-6,CASSLYRGRTEAFF,TGTGCCAGCAGCTTGTATCGGGGGAGGACTGAAGCTTTCTTT
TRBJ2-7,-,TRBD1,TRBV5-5,CASSLDPGGTYEQYF,TGTGCCAGCAGCTTGGATCCAGGGGGCACCTACGAGCAGTACTTC
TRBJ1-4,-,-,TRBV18,CASSPGPSREKLFF,TGTGCCAGCTCACCGGGTCCTTCGAGGGAAAAACTGTTTTTT
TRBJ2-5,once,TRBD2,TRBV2,CASGRGGVQETQYF,TGTGCCAGCGGACGCGGGGGAGTCCAAGAGACCCAGTACTTC
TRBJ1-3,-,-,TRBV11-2,CASSPDGSSGNTIYF,TGTGCCAGCAGCCCGGACGGTTCCTCTGGAAACACCATATATTTT
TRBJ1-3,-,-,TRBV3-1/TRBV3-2,CASSYRVGNTIYF,TGTGCCAGCAGCTACAGGGTTGGAAACACCATATATTTT
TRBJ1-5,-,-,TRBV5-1,CASSLDSPNQPQHF,TGCGCCAGCAGCTTGGACAGCCCTAATCAGCCCCAGCATTTT
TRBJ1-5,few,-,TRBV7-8,CASSPWKGDNQPQHF,TGTGCCAGCAGCCCCTGGAAGGGGGACAATCAGCCCCAGCATTTT
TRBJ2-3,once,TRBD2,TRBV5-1,CASSLGLAGAFTDTQYF,TGCGCCAGCAGCTTGGGGTTAGCGGGGGCCTTCACAGATACGCAGTATTTT
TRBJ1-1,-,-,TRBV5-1,CASSLEARNTEAFF,TGCGCCAGCAGCTTGGAGGCGAGGAACACTGAAGCTTTCTTT
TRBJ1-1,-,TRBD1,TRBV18,CASSATGAINTEAFF,TGTGCCAGCTCAGCGACAGGGGCAATAAACACTGAAGCTTTCTTT
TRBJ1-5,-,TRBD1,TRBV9,CASSATGGNQPQHF,TGTGCCAGCAGCGCTACAGGGGGCAATCAGCCCCAGCATTTT
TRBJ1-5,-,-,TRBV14,CASSQDLSQPQHF,TGTGCCAGCAGCCAAGACTTGAGTCAGCCCCAGCATTTT
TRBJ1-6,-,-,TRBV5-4,CASSPGGGLYNSPLHF,TGTGCCAGCAGCCCTGGGGGGGGTCTATATAATTCACCCCTCCACTTT
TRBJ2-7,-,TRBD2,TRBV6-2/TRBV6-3,CASSYGGGLAGVSYEQYF,TGTGCCAGCAGTTACGGTGGGGGACTAGCGGGCGTTTCCTACGAGCAGTACTTC
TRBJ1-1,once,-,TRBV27,CASRTTYLNTEAFF,TGTGCCAGCAGGACGACATACTTGAACACTGAAGCTTTCTTT
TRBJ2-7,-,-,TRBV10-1,CASSESGRTYEQYF,TGCGCCAGCAGTGAGTCGGGGAGGACCTACGAGCAGTACTTC
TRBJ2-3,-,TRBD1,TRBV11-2,CASSLAPTGADTQYF,TGTGCCAGCAGCTTAGCCCCGACAGGGGCAGATACGCAGTATTTT
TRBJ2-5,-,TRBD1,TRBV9,CASSVTDRAQETQYF,TGTGCCAGCAGCGTCACTGACAGGGCCCAAGAGACCCAGTACTTC
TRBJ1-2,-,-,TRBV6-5,CASSYSVNQGRGYTF,TGTGCCAGCAGTTACTCGGTCAATCAGGGAAGGGGCTACACCTTC
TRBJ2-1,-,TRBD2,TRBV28,CASSYPLAGGLGEQFF,TGTGCCAGCAGTTACCCACTAGCGGGGGGGTTAGGGGAGCAGTTCTTC
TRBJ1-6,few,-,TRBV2,CASGAHANNSPLHF,TGTGCCAGCGGAGCCCACGCGAATAATTCACCCCTCCACTTT
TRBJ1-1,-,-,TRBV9,CASSPQELGITEAFF,TGTGCCAGCAGCCCTCAAGAACTGGGTATAACTGAAGCTTTCTTT
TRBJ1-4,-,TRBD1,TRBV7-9,CASSSGGLTNEKLFF,TGTGCCAGCAGCTCAGGGGGCTTAACTAATGAAAAACTGTTTTTT
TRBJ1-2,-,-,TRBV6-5,CASRPALTNYGYTF,TGTGCCAGCAGGCCCGCCCTTACTAACTATGGCTACACCTTC
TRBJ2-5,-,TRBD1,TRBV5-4,CASSSQPTGGAFTQYF,TGTGCCAGCAGCTCCCAACCGACAGGGGGCGCATTTACCCAGTACTTC
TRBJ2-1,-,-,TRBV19,CASTDRRGNEQFF,TGTGCCAGTACGGATCGTAGGGGGAATGAGCAGTTCTTC
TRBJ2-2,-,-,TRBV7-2,CASSPKVTGELFF,TGTGCCAGCAGCCCCAAGGTCACCGGGGAGCTGTTTTTT
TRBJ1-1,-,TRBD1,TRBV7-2,CASSRSTGMNTEAFF,TGTGCCAGCAGCCGCTCGACAGGGATGAACACTGAAGCTTTCTTT
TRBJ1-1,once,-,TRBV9,CASSVDSNTEAFF,TGTGCCAGCAGCGTAGACAGCAACACTGAAGCTTTCTTT
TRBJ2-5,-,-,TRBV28,CASGPLPETQYF,TGTGCCAGCGGACCCCTTCCAGAGACCCAGTACTTC
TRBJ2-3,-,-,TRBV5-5,CASSLEPGTDTDTQYF,TGTGCCAGCAGCTTGGAACCGGGCACCGACACAGATACGCAGTATTTT
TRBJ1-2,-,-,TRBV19,CASSIDLQTGHGYTF,TGTGCCAGTAGTATAGATCTACAGACAGGACATGGCTACACCTTC
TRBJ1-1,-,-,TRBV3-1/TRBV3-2,CASSQAQKNTEAFF,TGTGCCAGCAGCCAAGCTCAGAAGAACACTGAAGCTTTCTTT
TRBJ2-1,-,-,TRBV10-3,CAISYSTVYNEQFF,TGTGCCATCAGCTACAGTACAGTTTACAATGAGCAGTTCTTC